This TCR beta chain was retrieved from a study of response to subunit inactivated influenza vaccine. TCRdb reprocessed the RT-PCR reads with MiXCR, giving one entry per CDR3 protein. The table records hundreds of thousands of distinct CDR3 sequences, roughly 27% of them present only once. This CDR3 contains 16 residues. CDR1 and CDR2 (germline): MNHEY, SVGEGT. V was cut by 4 bases and J by 5 bases, with 18 bases left in between. This clonotype was picked up a small number of times. Its antigen is unidentified. Whole-study results and caveats: T cells newly recruited by each seasonal influenza vaccination are few, the authors suggested.

The sample in question was CD4+ T cells sorted from PBMCs, obtained 5 days after vaccination. The source of this sequence is a man in his fifties who received an inactivated influenza vaccine. The genes are TRBV6-2 or TRBV6-3 and TRBJ2-1, with D perhaps matching TRBD1 (6 bases). CDR3 sequence (DNA): TGTGCCAGCAGTTCCCCCAGAGGGGGTCAGGACAATGAGCAGTTCTTC. Its translation: CASSSPRGGQDNEQFF.